This record concerns one TCR beta chain sequence. CDR3 length: 17 residues. V was shortened by 4 bases and J by 0 bases, with 16 bases between the two germline ends. CDR1 SGHRS and CDR2 YFSETQ come from the germline V gene. The source of the sample is a study of shared clonotypes between healthy human individuals. The naive CD8 subset, CD45RO-negative cells positively selected for CCR7, excluded terminally differentiated effector memory CD45RA+ cells. Sequenced by immunoSEQ multiplex PCR; TCRdb stores in-frame clones only, minus some. The sample gives hundreds of thousands of clones, roughly 98% of which show up once; around 0.3% is in the top ten.

The TCR was taken from a man between 25 and 39 years old in good health. The sequenced material came from naive CD8+ T cells sorted from blood. The chain joins TRBV5-1 to TRBJ1-4; D is possibly TRBD1 (6 bases). CDR3 DNA sequence: TGCGCCAGCAGCCCTACAGGGATAAGAACAACTAATGAAAAACTGTTTTTT. Protein product: CASSPTGIRTTNEKLFF.